This paragraph covers one T cell receptor beta chain sequence. Its antigen is currently unknown. The entry originates in a study of blood T cells in healthy people across ages. A sample-barcoded 5' primer and a J-beta primer mix were used in a second PCR of roughly 7 to 11 cycles. TCRdb fed the 5' RACE reads into MiXCR, producing one record per CDR3 protein. The sample yields around 1,000,000 distinct CDR3 sequences, around 27% seen once. Study-wide findings and caveats: Considered underestimates were the diversity estimates obtained from one million T cells.

Peripheral blood, about 9.4 milliliters per donor, was collected. The CDR3 is 12 residues long. Trimming cost V 4 bases and J 6 bases, with 10 bases left between them. Germline lookup yields CDR1 SGHNT and CDR2 YYREEE (reference sequence). The same sample was also used in a study of T cells of mothers and their children.

The rearrangement uses TRBV5-4 and TRBJ1-2, with a tentative D call TRBD1 (5 bases). The sample was blood. The origin of this receptor is a girl aged 2 to 10 in good health. CDR3 in amino acids: CASSEGYDGYTF. In nucleotides, the CDR3 is TGTGCCAGCAGCGAGGGGTACGATGGCTACACCTTC. Filled out from reference TRBV5-4 and TRBJ1-2, the complete variable domain reads ETGVTQSPTHLIKTRGQQVTLRCSSQSGHNTVSWYQQALGQGPQFIFQYYREEENGRGNFPPRFSGLQFPNYSSELNVNALELDDSALYLCASSEGYDGYTFGSGTRLTVV.